The 16 T cell receptor beta chains below all came from one sample that was sequenced in a study of early T cells in non-severe SARS-CoV-2 infection. TCRdb recomputed calls from the 5' RACE reads with MiXCR, one row per CDR3 protein. The sample yields around 84,000 distinct CDR3 sequences, around 10% seen once. The sequencing input was whole blood. Receptor source: an adult who was a healthcare worker with PCR-confirmed SARS-CoV-2 infection or an uninfected control (not recorded which).

In its sample, this clonotype was seen a few times. This sequence joins TRBV6-6 and TRBJ2-7; D is unclear. The CDR3 is made up of 11 amino acids. V lost 8 bases to trimming and J lost 7 bases, with 12 bases between them. Germline-derived CDR1 and CDR2 are MNHNY and SVGAGI (reference sequence). CDR3 sequence reads: CASGPFGEQYF. As DNA, the CDR3 is TGTGCCAGCGGCCCATTTGGAGAGCAGTACTTC.

This clonotype was observed at least ten times. The rearrangement uses TRBV19 and TRBJ1-4; tentative D call: TRBD1 (5 bases). Trimming shortened V by 6 bases and J by 7 bases, and 21 bases separated the two germline ends. CDR1 and CDR2 (germline): LNHDA, SQIVND (reference sequence). The CDR3 has 16 amino acids. CDR3 coding DNA: TGTGCCAGTAGGAACATACCAGGGAGACCGGCTGAAAAACTGTTTTTT. Residues: CASRNIPGRPAEKLFF.

This clonotype showed up many times. The chain recombines TRBV11-2 with TRBJ2-1, with unresolved D. The CDR3 consists of 16 residues. The V end was cut by 7 bases, the J end by 0 bases, with 16 bases between. Germline CDR1 SGHAT, CDR2 FQNNGV. The CDR3 region has the DNA TGTGCCAGCAACTCTAGAGGCTCGAGCTCCTACAATGAGCAGTTCTTC. Protein: CASNSRGSSSYNEQFF. The full variable domain, with the rest looked up from reference TRBV11-2 and TRBJ2-1, is EAGVAQSPRYKIIEKRQSVAFWCNPISGHATLYWYQQILGQGPKLLIQFQNNGVVDDSQLPKDRFSAERLKGVDSTLKIQPAKLEDSAVYLCASNSRGSSSYNEQFFGPGTRLTVL.

The V call is TRBV28, the J call TRBJ2-3, with unresolved D. The germline CDR1 and CDR2 sequences are MDHEN and SYDVKM. The CDR3 has 11 residues. Trimming stripped 7 bases from V and 1 base from J, with 3 bases between. CDR3 sequence reads: CASTGTDTQYF. The CDR3 DNA reads as TGTGCCAGCACCGGCACAGATACGCAGTATTTT.

In this sample, this clonotype turned up many times. The chain joins TRBV2 to TRBJ1-1; D is uncertain. Germline CDR1 SNHLY, CDR2 FYNNEI. V was cut by 1 base and J by 5 bases, with 5 bases left in between. This CDR3 has 12 amino acids. The CDR3: CASSEGGTEAFF. The CDR3 DNA reads TGTGCCAGCAGTGAAGGTGGAACTGAAGCTTTCTTT.

In DNA, the CDR3 is TGCGCCAGCAGCTCGGGACTGAGCACAGATACGCAGTATTTT. Translating gives CASSSGLSTDTQYF. The chain uses TRBV5-1 and TRBJ2-3, with a tentative D call TRBD2 (6 bases). Germline values: CDR1 SGHRS, CDR2 YFSETQ. The ends were cut back, 3 bases at V and 0 bases at J, with 8 bases in the middle. The CDR3 is 14 amino acids.

This chain joins TRBV7-9 and TRBJ2-7, with D possibly being TRBD1 (5 bases). The ends were cut back, 5 bases at V and 5 bases at J, with 16 bases in the middle. The CDR3 spans 14 residues. CDR1 is SEHNR and CDR2 is FQNEAQ in the germline V gene (reference sequence). DNA for the CDR3: TGTGCCAGCAGCCCAGGACAAGGGTGGGACGAGCAGTACTTC. Encoded protein: CASSPGQGWDEQYF.

This clonotype was seen repeatedly, ten times or more. The J gene is TRBJ1-5, the V gene TRBV9, with unresolved D. The CDR3 is made up of 15 amino acids. V was clipped by 0 bases and J by 7 bases, with 14 bases between them. Germline CDR1 is SGDLS and CDR2 is YYNGEE. The CDR3 loop is CASSVDPAWGQPQHF. CDR3 sequence (DNA): TGTGCCAGCAGCGTAGATCCGGCCTGGGGACAGCCCCAGCATTTT.

This clonotype showed up many times. One end of the junction does not line up with germline, which may come from a read error. V is TRBV7-7 and J is TRBJ2-5; D might be TRBD1 (6 bases). The length of the CDR3 is 16 residues. Germline V CDR1 and CDR2: SSHAT, FNYEAQ (reference sequence). The CDR3 loop is CASSWYRGSAPETQYF. The CDR3 nucleotides read TGTGCTAGCAGCTGGTATAGGGGGAGTGCGCCGGAGACCCAGTACTTC.

The table lists this clonotype with many counts. The CDR3 region is CASSYSTLGTIYNEQFF. CDR3 sequence (DNA): TGTGCCAGCAGTTACTCGACACTCGGGACGATATACAATGAGCAGTTCTTC. This chain links TRBV6-6 with TRBJ2-1, with D possibly being TRBD1 or TRBD2 (5 bases each). The V gene lost 0 bases and the J gene lost 4 bases, with 16 bases spanning the gap. This CDR3 comprises 17 residues. Germline CDR1 MNHNY, CDR2 SVGAGI (reference sequence).

This sequence joins TRBV7-3 and TRBJ2-3; a weak D match, TRBD1 (5 bases). Germline-derived CDR1 and CDR2 are SGHTA and FQGTGA. The V and J ends lost 1 base and 2 bases respectively, with 13 bases between them. The CDR3 extends over 16 amino acids. Written as DNA, the CDR3 is TGTGCCAGCAGCTTAAGGGGCTACCCTAACACAGATACGCAGTATTTT. Translating gives CASSLRGYPNTDTQYF.

V is TRBV5-1 and J is TRBJ2-7; D is possibly TRBD2 (6 bases). The CDR3 loop spans 13 amino acids. Germline-derived CDR1 and CDR2 are SGHRS and YFSETQ. Deletions cut 4 bases from V and 7 bases from J, with 15 bases between. Written as DNA, the CDR3 is TGCGCCAGCAGCGAGCGGGTCCTGGGGGAGCAGTACTTC. Its protein product is CASSERVLGEQYF.

The gene calls are TRBV11-2 and TRBJ2-2, with D possibly matching TRBD1 (5 bases). The V end was cut by 4 bases, the J end by 5 bases, with 11 bases between. The CDR3 runs 14 residues. The germline V gene encodes CDR1 SGHAT and CDR2 FQNNGV. In nucleotides, the CDR3 is TGTGCCAGCAGCTCACGACAGATTACCGGGGAGCTGTTTTTT. Protein sequence: CASSSRQITGELFF.

This clonotype came up many times. This rearrangement joins TRBV7-2 to TRBJ2-3; possibly TRBD1 or TRBD2 for D (5 bases each). With 6 bases removed from V and 4 bases from J, the gap between germline ends came to 17 bases. The CDR3 loop spans 15 amino acids. The germline V gene encodes CDR1 SGHTA and CDR2 FQGNSA. The CDR3 nucleotides are TGTGCCAGCAGTATAAGGGACGTCCAGGCAGATACGCAGTATTTT. As protein: CASSIRDVQADTQYF.

The J gene is TRBJ2-7, the V gene TRBV5-1; possibly TRBD1 for D (6 bases). V lost 4 bases, J lost 3 bases, and 20 bases lay in between. Germline CDR1 SGHRS, CDR2 YFSETQ. This CDR3 region has 16 residues. The CDR3: CASSKGDTQGIYEQYF. The CDR3, as DNA: TGCGCCAGCAGCAAAGGGGACACCCAGGGGATCTACGAGCAGTACTTC.

Many counts were recorded for this clonotype. J is TRBJ1-1 and V is TRBV29-1; D gene uncertain. Germline V gene data show CDR1 as SQVTM and CDR2 as ANQGSEA. The CDR3 covers 11 residues. V was shortened by 2 bases and J by 1 base, with 2 bases between the two germline ends. The DNA for the CDR3 is TGCAGCGTTGAAAGGAACACTGAAGCTTTCTTT. It encodes CSVERNTEAFF.